The entry below describes one TCR beta chain. This receptor's antigen is unknown. The input lacks base qualities; no much larger clone sits a single base away. From the cysteine through the phenylalanine, the CDR3 covers 14 amino acids. Of the read, only the CDR3 DNA is kept; its 42 bases are in frame from base 1. CDR1 is given as MGHDK and CDR2 as SYGVNS, both from the germline V gene. Trimming removed 2 bases from V and 1 base from J, leaving 6 bases between the germline ends. The data derive from a study of post-analysis software for immune sequencing data (dated by TCRdb to the mid-2010s). General notes on the study: Recorded disease courses included relapsing-remitting, secondary progressive and progressive-relapsing multiple sclerosis, with some patients lacking subtype annotation. Patient repertoires were compared against ten to eleven previously published healthy control repertoires from donors aged about 6 to 28 years. A subset of samples was prepared in parallel using single-end sample barcoding, then pooled and co-amplified after Illumina adapter ligation. Paper-wide results and their limitations: Direct clustering with F measure revealed strong co-clustering of samples prepared in the same batch, which led to a batch-effect correction. The control group was slightly older than the multiple sclerosis patient group. A handful of TRBV segments, including TRBV5-6, TRBV5-1 and TRBV20-1, were significantly more frequent in patients than controls. Significantly lower normalized Chao1 diversity was found in multiple sclerosis patients than in controls, suggesting substantial peripheral T-cell clonal expansion.

Library prep was done by PCR. The run used an Illumina HiSeq 2500. To reduce PCR and sequencing biases, unique molecular identifiers were incorporated into the TCR beta cDNA libraries. Every 1 to 10 million input T cells yielded 500,000 or so cDNA molecules, meaning each molecule approximated one T cell. The same protocol used for the earlier healthy control dataset was applied to prepare and sequence the patient libraries. Within a given batch, samples were prepared together, multiplexed and sequenced on the same HiSeq lane. The authors' analysis ran thus. Raw barcoded reads were processed with MIGEC, discarding single-read molecular identifier groups before consensus assembly and CDR3 extraction. VDJtools was used for post-analysis of the clonotype tables, and diversity was normalized by down-sampling every dataset to the size of the smallest sample. To correct batch-related cross-sample contamination, repertoire overlap clustering matched CDR3 amino acid sequences but not nucleotide sequences. The raw public data were reprocessed by TCRdb itself: fastp quality trimming at Q25, MiXCR clonotype calling, in-frame beta chains only. Each CDR3 protein appears once, grouped with its most common genes and DNA. For this entry, the V and J calls and clone size follow TCRdb and not the study's own pipeline. The sample yields around 700,000 distinct CDR3 sequences; around 64% were counted once. The ten largest account for roughly 12% of the sample.

To demonstrate the VDJtools post-analysis software, TCR beta repertoires were profiled from the peripheral blood of about 13 young patients with multiple sclerosis. The multiple sclerosis patients were children and adolescents ranging in age from 6 to 15 years. Sequencing input: blood. This sequence uses TRBV25-1 and TRBJ2-1; the D segment could be TRBD2, given 5 matching bases. The receptor was derived from a girl under 10 years old with multiple sclerosis. The DNA sequence is as follows: TGTGCCAGCAGTGAAGGGGAGTCCTACAATGAGCAGTTCTTC. Its translation is CASSEGESYNEQFF. The reference TRBV25-1 and TRBJ2-1 proteins fill in what lies around the CDR3, so the full variable domain reads EADIYQTPRYLVIGTGKKITLECSQTMGHDKMYWYQQDPGMELHLIHYSYGVNSTEKGDLSSESTVSRIRTEHFPLTLESARPSHTSQYLCASSEGESYNEQFFGPGTRLTVL.